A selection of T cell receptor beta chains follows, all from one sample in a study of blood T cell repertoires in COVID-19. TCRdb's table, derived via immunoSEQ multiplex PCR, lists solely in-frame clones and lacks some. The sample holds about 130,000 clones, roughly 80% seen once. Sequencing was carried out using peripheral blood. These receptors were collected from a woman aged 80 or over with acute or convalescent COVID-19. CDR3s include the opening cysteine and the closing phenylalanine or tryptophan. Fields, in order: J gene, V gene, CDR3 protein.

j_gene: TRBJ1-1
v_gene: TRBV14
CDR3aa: CASSQGQGGTEAFF

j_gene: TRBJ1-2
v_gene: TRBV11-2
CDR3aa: CASSLEPTGSGYTF

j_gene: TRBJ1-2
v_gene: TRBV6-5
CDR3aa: CASSYAPTYGYTF

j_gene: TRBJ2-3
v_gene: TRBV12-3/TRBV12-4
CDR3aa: CASSSDTGTQYF

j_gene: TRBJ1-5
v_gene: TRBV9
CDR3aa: CASSYTGESNQPQHF

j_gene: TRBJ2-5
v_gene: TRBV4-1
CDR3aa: CASSQDVRVGLKRETQYF

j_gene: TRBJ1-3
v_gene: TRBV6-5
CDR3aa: CAGGQFRSGNTIYF

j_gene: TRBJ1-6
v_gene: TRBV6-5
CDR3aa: CASRTTATDNSPLHF

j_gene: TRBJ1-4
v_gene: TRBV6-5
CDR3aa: CASSWAVTGPTEKLFF

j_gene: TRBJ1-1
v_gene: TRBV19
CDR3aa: CASSIGRNTEAFF

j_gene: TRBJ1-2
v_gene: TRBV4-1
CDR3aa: CASSRGQGLDYGYTF

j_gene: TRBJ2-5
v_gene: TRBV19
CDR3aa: CASSGSGVLQETQYF

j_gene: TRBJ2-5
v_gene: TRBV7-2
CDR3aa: CASSRVAGGAHETQYF

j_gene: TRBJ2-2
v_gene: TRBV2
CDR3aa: CASSGQLRTGELFF

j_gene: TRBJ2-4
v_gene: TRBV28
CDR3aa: CASSPTGFRTKNIQYF

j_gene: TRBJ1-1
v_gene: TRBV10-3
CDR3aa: CAISKGQDTEAFF

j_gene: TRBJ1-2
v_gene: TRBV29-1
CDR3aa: CSASRGPDGYTF

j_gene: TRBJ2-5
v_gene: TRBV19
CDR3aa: CASSETSGDQETQYF

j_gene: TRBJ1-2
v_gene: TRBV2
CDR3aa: CARSPGDGYTF

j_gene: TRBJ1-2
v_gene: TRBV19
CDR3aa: CASSGGGEHSNYGYTF

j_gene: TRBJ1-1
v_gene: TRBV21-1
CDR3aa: CASSKVRNYEVYTEAFF

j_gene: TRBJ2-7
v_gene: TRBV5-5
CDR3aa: CASSPGLAASYEQYF

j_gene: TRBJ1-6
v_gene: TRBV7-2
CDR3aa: CASHPGSSGNSPLHF

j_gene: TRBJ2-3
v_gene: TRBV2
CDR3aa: CASRQLAENTDTQYF

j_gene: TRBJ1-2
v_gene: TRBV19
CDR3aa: CASSRQGAYDGYTF

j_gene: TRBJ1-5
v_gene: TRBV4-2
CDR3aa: CASSRRESNQPQHF

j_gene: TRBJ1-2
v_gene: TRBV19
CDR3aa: CASSIIRDNQYGYTF

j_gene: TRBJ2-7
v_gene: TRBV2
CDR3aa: CASGEGPSRRSYEQYF

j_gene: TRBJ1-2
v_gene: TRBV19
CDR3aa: CASSAQENYGYTF

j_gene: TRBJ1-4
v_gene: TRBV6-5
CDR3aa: CASSRLDRFQLLFF

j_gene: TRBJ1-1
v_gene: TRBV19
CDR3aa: CASNRGDRSITEAFF

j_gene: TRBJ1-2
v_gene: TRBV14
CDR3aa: CASSLLDREYGYTF

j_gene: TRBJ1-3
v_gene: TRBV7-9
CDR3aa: CASSIRGLSSGNTIYF

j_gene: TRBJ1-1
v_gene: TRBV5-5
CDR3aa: CASSLTGTGNEAFF

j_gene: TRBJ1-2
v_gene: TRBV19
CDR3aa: CASSIDRGNYGYTF

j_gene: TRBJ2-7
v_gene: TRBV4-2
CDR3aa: CASSRQGAYEQYF

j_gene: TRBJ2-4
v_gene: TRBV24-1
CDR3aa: CATSDSRQGIYLLAKNIQYF

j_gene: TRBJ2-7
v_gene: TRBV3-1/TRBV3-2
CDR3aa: CASSQAPGAGEQYF

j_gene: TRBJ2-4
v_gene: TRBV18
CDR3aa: CASSPRLGEAKNIQYF

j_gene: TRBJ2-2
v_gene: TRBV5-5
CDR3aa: CASSHPGTGELFF

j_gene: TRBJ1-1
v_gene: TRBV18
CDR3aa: CASLQDTEAFF

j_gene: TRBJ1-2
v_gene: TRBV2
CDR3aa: CASTQGDRPYYGYTF

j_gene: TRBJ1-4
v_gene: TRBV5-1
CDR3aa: CASSLEGVDEKLFF

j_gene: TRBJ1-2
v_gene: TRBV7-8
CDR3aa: CASSPPGQGILAGYTF

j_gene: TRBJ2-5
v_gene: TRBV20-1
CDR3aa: CSASKPPVRGWEETQYF

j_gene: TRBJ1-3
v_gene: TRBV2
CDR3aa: CASNRDRGTIALRNTIYF

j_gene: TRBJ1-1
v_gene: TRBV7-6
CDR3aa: CASSQGTDTEAFF

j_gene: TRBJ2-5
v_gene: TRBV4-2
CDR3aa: CASSQAGGRETQYF

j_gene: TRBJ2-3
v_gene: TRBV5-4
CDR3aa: CASSSGTASRTDTQYF

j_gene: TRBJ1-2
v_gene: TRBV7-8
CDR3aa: CASSPGGGGYTF